This TCR beta chain was observed in a study of sequential checkpoint blockade in melanoma. Overall study: Patients were randomized 1:1 to nivolumab-then-ipilimumab or ipilimumab-then-nivolumab first-line. After both sequences, patients received maintenance nivolumab.

Trimming shortened V by 5 bases and J by 0 bases, and 14 bases separated the two germline ends. Germline CDR1 and CDR2: MNHNS and SASEGT. The CDR3 is 15 residues long. Treatment: randomized to nivolumab then ipilimumab (arm A) or the reverse (arm B). From thawed PBMCs, live CD3+CD8+ cells negative for CD19 and CD56 were sorted. The repertoire was sequenced with immunoSEQ multiplex PCR; TCRdb's copy has only in-frame clones and lacks some. The sample has under 20,000 clones; more than 70% are singletons. The chain combines TRBV6-1 with TRBJ2-7; D might be TRBD1 (5 bases). The receptor comes from a human donor with melanoma. Source: CD8+ T cells sorted from blood (inferred from file names), taken from a patient given nivolumab and ipilimumab in sequence. The CDR3, as DNA: TGTGCCAGCAGTCCCTTCAGGGCCTACTCCTACGAGCAGTACTTC. Protein: CASSPFRAYSYEQYF.